This section outlines one TCR beta chain sequence together with its context. Participants' reported clinical history set cohort assignment. These data are taken from a study of blood T cell repertoires in COVID-19. Whole-study context: Researchers got acute and convalescent COVID-19 samples from the United States, Italy and Spain. Nucleic acid was either cDNA or gDNA, and it came from T cells, B-cell-depleted T cells, or PBMCs.

The CDR3 covers 16 residues. Looked up from germline, CDR1 is SEHNR and CDR2 is FQNEAQ (reference sequence). V lost 4 bases, J lost 3 bases, and 8 bases stayed unmatched. In the source study's methods: Reference gene primer amplification in the assay estimated nucleated cell counts. Data came from immunoSEQ multiplex PCR; TCRdb stores just in-frame clones and leaves some out. The V and J calls and clone size are taken from that table; D and trimming were inferred from the DNA. The sample lists about 270,000 clones, roughly nine tenths occurring once. What was sequenced was PBMCs or T cells enriched from blood (not recorded which). V is TRBV7-9 and J is TRBJ1-4; TRBD1 agrees at 7 bases. This receptor was obtained from a woman between 18 and 30 years old who had recovered from COVID-19. The CDR3, as DNA: TGTGCCAGCAGCTCGTCGCAGGGGGTATCTAATGAAAAACTGTTTTTT. Its translation is CASSSSQGVSNEKLFF.